A single count supports the clone carrying this T cell receptor (beta chain). The ends lost 3 bases at V and 9 bases at J; junction bases unmatched: 15. Germline V CDR1 and CDR2: DFQATT, SNEGSKA (reference sequence). The CDR3 sequence is 16 residues long. The record originates from a study of blood T cell repertoires in COVID-19. Across the study: There were acute and convalescent COVID-19 samples, and they came from the United States, Italy and Spain. T cells, B-cell-depleted T cells, or PBMCs provided the cDNA or gDNA that served as material.

This study enrolled people aged about 18 to 100 from around 26 US geographic areas. Per the original data handling: Reference gene primers were amplified, and this amplification served to estimate nucleated cell counts. Clones were read by immunoSEQ multiplex PCR, and TCRdb kept only the in-frame ones, dropping some. V and J calls and clone size are those listed in that table; D and trimming were worked out from the DNA. This table has roughly 260,000 clones, around 85% appearing once. This receptor was identified in a woman between 45 and 65 years old who had recovered from COVID-19. The chain combines TRBV20-1 with TRBJ2-1; TRBD2 matches 9 bases. The sequencing input was PBMCs or T cells enriched from blood (not recorded which). As DNA, the CDR3 is TGCAGTGCTAGTCCCCTAAGCGGGAGGTCATCGGGTGAGCAGTTCTTC. This encodes CSASPLSGRSSGEQFF.